This entry concerns a single T cell receptor (beta chain). The sample is drawn from a study of cytomegalovirus exposure and HLA in healthy donors. The CDR3 contains 16 residues. The ends lost 0 bases at V and 2 bases at J; junction bases unmatched: 3. Germline CDR1 is ENHRY and CDR2 is SYGVKD. Sequencing used immunoSEQ multiplex PCR; TCRdb keeps in-frame clones, though not all of them. The repertoire holds about 73,000 clones, with about 94% as singletons. The sample taken for sequencing was PBMCs. This receptor was obtained from a woman aged 18-29 years in good health and CMV-seronegative. The V call is TRBV10-3, the J call TRBJ2-5; 10 positions match TRBD2. The chain's CDR3 is CAISESGLALQETQYF. The CDR3 DNA is TGTGCCATCAGTGAGTCGGGACTAGCGTTACAAGAGACCCAGTACTTC.